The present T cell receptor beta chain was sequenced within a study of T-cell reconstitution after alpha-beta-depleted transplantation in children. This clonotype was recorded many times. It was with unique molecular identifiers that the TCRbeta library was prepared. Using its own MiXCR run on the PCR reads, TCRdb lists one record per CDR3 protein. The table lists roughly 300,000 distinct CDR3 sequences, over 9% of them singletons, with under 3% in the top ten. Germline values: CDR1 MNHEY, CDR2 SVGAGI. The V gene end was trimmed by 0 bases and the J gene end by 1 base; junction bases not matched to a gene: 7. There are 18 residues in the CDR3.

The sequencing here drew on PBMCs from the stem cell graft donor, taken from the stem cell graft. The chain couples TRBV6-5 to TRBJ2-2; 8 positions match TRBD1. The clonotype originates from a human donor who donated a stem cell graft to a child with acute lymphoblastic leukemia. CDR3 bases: TGTGCCAGCAGTTACTCGGGGACGACAGGGGTGAACACCGGGGAGCTGTTTTTT. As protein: CASSYSGTTGVNTGELFF.